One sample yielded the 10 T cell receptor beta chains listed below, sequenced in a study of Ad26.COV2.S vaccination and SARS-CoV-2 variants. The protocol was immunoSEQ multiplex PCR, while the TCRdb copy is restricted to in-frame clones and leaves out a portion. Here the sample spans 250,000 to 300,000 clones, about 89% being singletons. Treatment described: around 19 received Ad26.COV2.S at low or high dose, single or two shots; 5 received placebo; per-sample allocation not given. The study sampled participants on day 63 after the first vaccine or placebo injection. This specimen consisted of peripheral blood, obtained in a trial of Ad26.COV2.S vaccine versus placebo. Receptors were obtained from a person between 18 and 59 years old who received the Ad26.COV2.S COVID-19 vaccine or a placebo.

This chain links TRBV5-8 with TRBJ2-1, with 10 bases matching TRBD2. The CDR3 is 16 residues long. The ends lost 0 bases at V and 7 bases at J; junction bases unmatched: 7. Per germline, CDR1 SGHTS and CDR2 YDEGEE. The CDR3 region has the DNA TGTGCCAGCAGCTTGGCGGCTAGCGGGAGTCAGAATGAGCAGTTCTTC. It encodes CASSLAASGSQNEQFF.

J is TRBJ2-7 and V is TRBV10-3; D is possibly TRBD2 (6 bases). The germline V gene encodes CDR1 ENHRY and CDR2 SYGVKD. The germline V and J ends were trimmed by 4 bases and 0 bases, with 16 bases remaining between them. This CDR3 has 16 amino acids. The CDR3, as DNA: TGTGCCATCAGTGTCTTGGAGGGATGGAGCTCCTACGAGCAGTACTTC. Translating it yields CAISVLEGWSSYEQYF.

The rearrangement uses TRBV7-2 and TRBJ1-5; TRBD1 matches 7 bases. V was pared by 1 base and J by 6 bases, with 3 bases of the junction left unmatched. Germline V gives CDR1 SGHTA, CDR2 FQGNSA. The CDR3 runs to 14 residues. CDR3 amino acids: CASSLDRGGQPQHF. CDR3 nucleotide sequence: TGTGCCAGCAGCTTAGACAGGGGCGGTCAGCCCCAGCATTTT.

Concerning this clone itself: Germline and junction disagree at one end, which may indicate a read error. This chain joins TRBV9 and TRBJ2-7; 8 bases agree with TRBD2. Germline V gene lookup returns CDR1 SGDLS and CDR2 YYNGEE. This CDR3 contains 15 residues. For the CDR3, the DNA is TGTGCCAGCAGCGTCTTAGCGGGACTCTCCTTCGAGCAGTACTTC. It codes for CASSVLAGLSFEQYF.

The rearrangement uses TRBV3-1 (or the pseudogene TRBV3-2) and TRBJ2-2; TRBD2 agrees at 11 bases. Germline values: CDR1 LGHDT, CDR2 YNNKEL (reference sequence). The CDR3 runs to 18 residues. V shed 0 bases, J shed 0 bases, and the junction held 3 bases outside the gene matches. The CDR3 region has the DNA TGTGCCAGCAGCCAAGAACCGGGACTAGCGGCGAACACCGGGGAGCTGTTTTTT. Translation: CASSQEPGLAANTGELFF.

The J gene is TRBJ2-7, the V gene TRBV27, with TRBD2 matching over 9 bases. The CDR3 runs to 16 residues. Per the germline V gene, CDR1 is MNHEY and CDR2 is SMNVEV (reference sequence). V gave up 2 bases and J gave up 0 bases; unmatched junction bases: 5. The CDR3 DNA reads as TGTGCCAGCAGTTTAGCCCTTAGCGGGAGCTCCTACGAGCAGTACTTC. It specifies CASSLALSGSSYEQYF.

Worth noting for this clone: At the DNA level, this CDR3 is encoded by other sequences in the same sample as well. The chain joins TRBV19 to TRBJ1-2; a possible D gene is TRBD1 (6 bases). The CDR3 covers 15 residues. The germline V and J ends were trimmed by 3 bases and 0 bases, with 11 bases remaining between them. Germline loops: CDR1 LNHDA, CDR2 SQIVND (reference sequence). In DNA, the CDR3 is TGTGCCAGTAGTATCTTAAGGGGGGCTAACTATGGCTACACCTTC. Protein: CASSILRGANYGYTF.

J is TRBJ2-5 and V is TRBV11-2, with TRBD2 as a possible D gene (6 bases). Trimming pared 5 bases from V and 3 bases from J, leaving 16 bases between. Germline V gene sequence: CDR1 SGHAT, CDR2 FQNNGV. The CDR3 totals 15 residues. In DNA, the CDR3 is TGTGCCAGCAGCAAAGGAGAGGGGAGGAAAGAGACCCAGTACTTC. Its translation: CASSKGEGRKETQYF.

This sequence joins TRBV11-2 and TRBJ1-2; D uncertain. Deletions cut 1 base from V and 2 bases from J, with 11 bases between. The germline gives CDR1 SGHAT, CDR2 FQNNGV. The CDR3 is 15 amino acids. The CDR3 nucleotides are TGTGCCAGCAGCTTAGTGCGGGGAAAGAACTATGGCTACACCTTC. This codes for CASSLVRGKNYGYTF.

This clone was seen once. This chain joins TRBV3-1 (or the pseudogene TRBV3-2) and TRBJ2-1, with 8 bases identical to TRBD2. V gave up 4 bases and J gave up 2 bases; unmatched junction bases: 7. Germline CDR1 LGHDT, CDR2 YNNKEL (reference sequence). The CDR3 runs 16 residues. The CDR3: CASSPMGLGAYNEQFF. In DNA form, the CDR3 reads TGTGCCAGCAGCCCCATGGGACTAGGGGCCTACAATGAGCAGTTCTTC.